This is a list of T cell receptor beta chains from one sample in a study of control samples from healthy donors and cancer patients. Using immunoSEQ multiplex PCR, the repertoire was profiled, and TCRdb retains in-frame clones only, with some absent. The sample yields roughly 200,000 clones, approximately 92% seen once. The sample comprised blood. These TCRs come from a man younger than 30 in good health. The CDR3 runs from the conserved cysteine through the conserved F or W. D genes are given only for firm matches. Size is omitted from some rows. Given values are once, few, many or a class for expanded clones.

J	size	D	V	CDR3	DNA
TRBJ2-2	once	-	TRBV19	CASSPLTGQSTGELFF	TGTGCCAGTAGTCCACTCACCGGACAGAGCACCGGGGAGCTGTTTTTT
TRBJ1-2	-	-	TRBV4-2	CASSGSNYGYTF	TGTGCCAGCAGCGGCAGTAACTATGGCTACACCTTC
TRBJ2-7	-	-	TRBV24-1	CATKGAGSPYEQYF	TGTGCCACCAAGGGGGCGGGATCTCCATACGAGCAGTACTTC
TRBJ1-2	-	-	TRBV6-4	CASSDSGFGGYTF	TGTGCCAGCAGTGACTCTGGCTTCGGTGGCTACACCTTC
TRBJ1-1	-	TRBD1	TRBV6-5	CASTFLGQAYTEAFF	TGTGCCAGCACCTTTCTCGGACAGGCCTACACTGAAGCTTTCTTT
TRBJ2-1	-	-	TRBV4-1	CASSQVRGKVNEQFF	TGCGCCAGCAGCCAAGTAAGGGGAAAGGTCAATGAGCAGTTCTTC
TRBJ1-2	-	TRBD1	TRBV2	CASRGTGGYGYTF	TGTGCCAGCAGAGGGACAGGAGGCTATGGCTACACCTTC
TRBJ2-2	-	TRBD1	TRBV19	CASSIGQDTGELFF	TGTGCCAGTAGTATTGGACAGGACACCGGGGAGCTGTTTTTT
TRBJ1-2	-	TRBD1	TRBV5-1	CASSLDLPLLDRVYGYTF	TGCGCCAGCAGCTTGGACCTCCCGCTTTTGGACAGGGTCTATGGCTACACCTTC
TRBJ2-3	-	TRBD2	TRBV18	CASSPVYLAGHDDTQYF	TGTGCCAGCTCACCAGTTTACCTAGCGGGACACGACGATACGCAGTATTTT
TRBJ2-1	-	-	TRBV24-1	CATSDFAGNEQFF	TGTGCCACCAGTGATTTCGCAGGGAATGAGCAGTTCTTC
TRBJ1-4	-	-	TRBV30	CAWSGNGMFGEKLFF	TGTGCCTGGAGTGGTAATGGAATGTTCGGTGAAAAACTGTTTTTT
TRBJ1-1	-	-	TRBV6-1	CASSEGGLNTEAFF	TGTGCCAGCAGTGAAGGGGGACTAAACACTGAAGCTTTCTTT
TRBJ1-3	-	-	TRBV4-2	CASSQDRVTGNTIYF	TGTGCCAGCAGCCAAGATAGAGTTACTGGAAACACCATATATTTT
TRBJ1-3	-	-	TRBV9	CASSVGGSSGNTIYF	TGTGCCAGCAGCGTAGGGGGGAGCTCTGGAAACACCATATATTTT
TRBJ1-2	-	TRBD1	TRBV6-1	CASSEVKGAWYYGYTF	TGTGCCAGCAGTGAAGTCAAGGGGGCATGGTACTATGGCTACACCTTC
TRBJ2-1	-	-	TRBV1	CTSSQDNQTGGVNEQFF	TGCACCAGCAGCCAAGATAATCAGACGGGGGGTGTCAATGAGCAGTTCTTC
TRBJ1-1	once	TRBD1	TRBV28	CATDRGGNTEAFF	TGTGCCACCGACAGGGGAGGGAACACTGAAGCTTTCTTT
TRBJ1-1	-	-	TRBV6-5	CASSQDSGTEAFF	TGTGCCAGCAGCCAGGACAGTGGAACTGAAGCTTTCTTT
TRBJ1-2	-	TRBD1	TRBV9	CASSPGQGLRGYTF	TGTGCCAGCAGCCCGGGACAGGGGCTAAGAGGCTACACCTTC
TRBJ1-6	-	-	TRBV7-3	CASSLGPSSYNSPLHF	TGTGCCAGCAGCCTAGGGCCGAGCTCCTATAATTCACCCCTCCACTTT
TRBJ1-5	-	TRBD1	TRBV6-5	CASRDRGPQPQHF	TGTGCCAGCAGGGACAGGGGTCCCCAGCCCCAGCATTTT
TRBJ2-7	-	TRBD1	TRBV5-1	CASRPPGQGPYEQYF	TGCGCCAGCAGACCGCCTGGACAGGGGCCCTACGAGCAGTACTTC
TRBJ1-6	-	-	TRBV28	CASSLTGSSYNSPLHF	TGTGCCAGCAGTCTAACCGGGAGCTCCTATAATTCACCCCTCCACTTT
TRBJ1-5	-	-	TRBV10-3	CAISQSTYSNQPQHF	TGTGCCATCAGTCAGAGTACTTATAGCAATCAGCCCCAGCATTTT
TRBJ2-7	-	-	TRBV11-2	CASSLGVGGGHEQYF	TGTGCCAGCAGCTTAGGGGTAGGGGGGGGCCACGAGCAGTACTTC
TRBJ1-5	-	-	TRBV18	CASSPNLNQPQHF	TGTGCCAGCTCACCGAACCTCAATCAGCCCCAGCATTTT
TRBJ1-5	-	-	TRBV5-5	CASNLQGYSNQPQHF	TGTGCCAGCAATCTACAGGGATATAGCAATCAGCCCCAGCATTTT
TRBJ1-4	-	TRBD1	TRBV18	CASSPAGGFEKLFF	TGTGCCAGCTCACCGGCAGGGGGTTTTGAAAAACTGTTTTTT
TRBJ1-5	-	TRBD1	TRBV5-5	CASSTRDRAGNQPQHF	TGTGCCAGCAGCACTAGAGACAGGGCTGGTAATCAGCCCCAGCATTTT
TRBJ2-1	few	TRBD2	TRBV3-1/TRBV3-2	CASSQEGWSSGGDLSSYNEQFF	TGTGCCAGCAGCCAAGAGGGTTGGTCTAGCGGGGGCGATCTAAGCTCCTACAATGAGCAGTTCTTC
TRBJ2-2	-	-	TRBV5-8	CASSPNTGELFF	TGTGCCAGCAGCCCGAACACCGGGGAGCTGTTTTTT
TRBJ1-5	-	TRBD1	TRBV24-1	CATSTRQGANNQPQHF	TGTGCCACCAGTACTAGACAGGGGGCGAACAATCAGCCCCAGCATTTT
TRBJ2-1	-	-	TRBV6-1	CASSEVGGGTNEQFF	TGTGCCAGCAGTGAAGTGGGGGGCGGTACGAATGAGCAGTTCTTC
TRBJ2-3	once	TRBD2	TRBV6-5	CATRAGGTDTQYF	TGTGCCACCCGAGCGGGGGGCACAGATACGCAGTATTTT
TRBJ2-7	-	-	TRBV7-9	CASSPGPGVNSEQYF	TGTGCCAGCAGCCCCGGGCCGGGGGTAAACTCCGAGCAGTACTTC
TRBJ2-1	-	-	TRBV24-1	CATSAPTGYNEQFF	TGTGCCACCAGTGCTCCAACAGGTTACAATGAGCAGTTCTTC